These T cell receptor beta chains were read from a single sample in a study of T cells in Graves' hyperthyroidism and ophthalmopathy. TCRdb recomputed calls from the multiplex PCR reads with MiXCR, one row per CDR3 protein. The sample records 350,000 to 400,000 distinct CDR3 sequences, about 15% being singletons. Sequenced sample: blood. The source is a woman in her sixties with Graves' hyperthyroidism. CDR3s include the opening cysteine and the closing phenylalanine or tryptophan. The order of the fields is D gene, clone size, V gene, J gene, CDR3 DNA, CDR3 protein. D genes are given only for firm matches. Clone size is stated in some rows and not others, as once, few, many or a class when expanded.

TRBD2,few,TRBV3-1,TRBJ2-3,TGTGCCAGCAGCCAACCCCGGATAGCGGGAGGGCCGGCAGATACGCAGTATTTT,CASSQPRIAGGPADTQYF
NA,few,TRBV2,TRBJ1-5,TGTGCCAGCAGTGAAGGGGAGGGCAATCAGCCCCAGCATTTT,CASSEGEGNQPQHF
TRBD2,NA,TRBV11-2,TRBJ2-1,TGTGCCAGCAGCCTCCAACCTAGCGGGAGTTCCTACAATGAGCAGTTCTTC,CASSLQPSGSSYNEQFF
TRBD2,few,TRBV10-3,TRBJ2-1,TGTGCCATCAGTGATCTTACTAGCGGAAACAATGAGCAGTTCTTC,CAISDLTSGNNEQFF
TRBD2,many,TRBV12-3/TRBV12-4,TRBJ2-5,TGTGCCAGCAGGACGGGACTAGGGAAGACCCAGTACTTC,CASRTGLGKTQYF
TRBD1,NA,TRBV6-1,TRBJ2-7,TGTGCCAGCACACCCGGGACAGGGGGTACCTACGAGCAGTACTTC,CASTPGTGGTYEQYF
TRBD2,few,TRBV10-1,TRBJ2-7,TGCGCCAGCAGTGAGTCTCGGGGAGGGCGAGGCGAGCAGTACTTC,CASSESRGGRGEQYF
NA,NA,TRBV9,TRBJ2-7,TGTGCCAGCAGCGTACAGGCTAACACCTACGAGCAGTACTTC,CASSVQANTYEQYF
NA,NA,TRBV20-1,TRBJ2-5,TGCAGTGCTCCACGGGCGGGCGGGGAGACCCAGTACTTC,CSAPRAGGETQYF
NA,many,TRBV7-2,TRBJ2-5,TGTGCCAGCAGCACATTGGTTGGGGGTAGGGAGACCCAGTACTTC,CASSTLVGGRETQYF
NA,many,TRBV20-1,TRBJ2-1,TGCAGTGCTAGGGACAGCGTACACCACAATGAGCAGTTCTTC,CSARDSVHHNEQFF
NA,many,TRBV24-1,TRBJ2-5,TGTGCCACCAGTGATTTTGACGGGGCAGAGACCCAGTACTTC,CATSDFDGAETQYF
TRBD1,NA,TRBV25-1,TRBJ1-3,TGTGCCAGCAGTGAAATCGGGACAGGGCGCGGAAACACCATATATTTT,CASSEIGTGRGNTIYF
NA,many,TRBV2,TRBJ1-6,TGTGCCAGCAGTGAGATAGAGGGCTCGGATTCACCCCTCCACTTT,CASSEIEGSDSPLHF
TRBD1,many,TRBV19,TRBJ1-1,TGTGCCAGTAGTATCCAGACCGGGACAGGGGGGGACACTGAAGCTTTCTTT,CASSIQTGTGGDTEAFF
NA,NA,TRBV2,TRBJ2-1,TGTGCCAGCAGTCCGGCCCAAGGGACTGGCTACAATGAGCAGTTCTTC,CASSPAQGTGYNEQFF
NA,many,TRBV7-3,TRBJ2-5,TGTGCCAGCAGCTCAACGCCCCCGCCTGACACCCAGTACTTC,CASSSTPPPDTQYF
TRBD1,many,TRBV2,TRBJ2-1,TGTGCCAGCAGTTATGAGGGGGCGGGTGACAATGAGCAGTTCTTC,CASSYEGAGDNEQFF
NA,many,TRBV7-3,TRBJ2-5,TGTGCCAGCAGCCCAGGACCAGGGGACGGAGAGACCCAGTACTTC,CASSPGPGDGETQYF
NA,many,TRBV20-1,TRBJ1-4,TGCAGCGCAGGGTTCACTAATGAAAAACTGTTTTTT,CSAGFTNEKLFF
NA,many,TRBV20-1,TRBJ1-5,TGCAGTGCAAGACAGAGCAATCAGCCCCAGCATTTT,CSARQSNQPQHF
NA,few,TRBV20-1,TRBJ1-2,TGCAGTGCTGGGGGGGGCAAGAACTATGGCTACACCTTC,CSAGGGKNYGYTF
TRBD1,few,TRBV9,TRBJ2-2,TGTGCCAGCAGCGCCGGGACAGCCCCGAACACCGGGGAGCTGTTTTTT,CASSAGTAPNTGELFF
NA,NA,TRBV2,TRBJ1-2,TGTGCCAGCAGTGAAGGGTGGCAGGGAACCTATGGCTACACCTTC,CASSEGWQGTYGYTF
TRBD2,many,TRBV2,TRBJ2-3,TGTGCCAGCAGAACGTTCCCTAGCGGCACTAGCACAGATACGCAGTATTTT,CASRTFPSGTSTDTQYF
NA,many,TRBV2,TRBJ2-7,TGTGCCAGCAGTGAATGGGGGCCCGACGAGCAGTACTTC,CASSEWGPDEQYF
NA,NA,TRBV7-9,TRBJ1-1,TGTGCCAGCAGCCTACAGGCAGGCACTGAAGCTTTCTTT,CASSLQAGTEAFF
TRBD1,many,TRBV3-1,TRBJ1-1,TGTGCCAGCAGCCAAGAGAACAGGGGGCGAAAAGCTTTCTTT,CASSQENRGRKAFF
TRBD2,many,TRBV11-2,TRBJ2-1,TGTGCCAGCAGAGGACTAGGCAATCCCAATGAGCAGTTCTTC,CASRGLGNPNEQFF
TRBD2,many,TRBV6-2/TRBV6-3,TRBJ2-7,TGTGCCAGCAGCCGGGGACTAGGCTACGAGCAGTACTTC,CASSRGLGYEQYF
NA,many,TRBV6-1,TRBJ2-7,TGTGCCAGCAGTTACCCACAGTACTCCTACGAGCAGTACTTC,CASSYPQYSYEQYF
NA,many,TRBV30,TRBJ1-6,TGTGCCTGGAGTGTACTCCGGGGGTATGATTCACCCCTCCACTTT,CAWSVLRGYDSPLHF
TRBD2,NA,TRBV7-6,TRBJ2-1,TGTGCCAGCAGCTTGTTTAGCGGGAGAATGTATGAGCAGTTCTTC,CASSLFSGRMYEQFF
NA,NA,TRBV25-1,TRBJ2-2,TGTGCCAGCAGGCCCTCCAGGGCTTACACCGGGGAGCTGTTTTTT,CASRPSRAYTGELFF
TRBD1,many,TRBV2,TRBJ1-4,TGTGCCAGCAGTGATCAGGGACAGGGAGGCGAAAAACTGTTTTTT,CASSDQGQGGEKLFF
TRBD1,many,TRBV12-3/TRBV12-4,TRBJ2-1,TGTGCCAGCAGTTCAGGGGGCAGGGGGAATGAGCAGTTCTTC,CASSSGGRGNEQFF
NA,many,TRBV11-3,TRBJ2-1,TGTGCCAGCAGCTTAGGACGGGCAGGGGCAAATGAGCAGTTCTTC,CASSLGRAGANEQFF
NA,few,TRBV9,TRBJ2-2,TGTGCCAGCAGGAACGACAGGACCACAGACACCGGGGAGCTGTTTTTT,CASRNDRTTDTGELFF
TRBD1,few,TRBV6-2/TRBV6-3,TRBJ1-6,TGTGCCAGCAGTTACTCGCAGGGGGGGAATTCACCCCTCCACTTT,CASSYSQGGNSPLHF
NA,few,TRBV19,TRBJ2-1,TGTGCCAGTAGTTGGCAGGCTTACAATGAGCAGTTCTTC,CASSWQAYNEQFF
NA,few,TRBV24-1,TRBJ2-1,TGTGCCACCAGTGATATGGACAGCTCCTACAATGAGCAGTTCTTC,CATSDMDSSYNEQFF
NA,NA,TRBV6-5,TRBJ1-4,TGTGCCAGCAGTTACTCACAGGGAGTAGCTAATGAAAAACTGTTTTTT,CASSYSQGVANEKLFF